Presented here are 16 T cell receptor beta chains from one specimen sequenced in a study of beta chain features in type 1 diabetes. Expressed TCRB transcripts were sequenced after all isolated RNA was converted to cDNA. Data came from immunoSEQ multiplex PCR; TCRdb stores just in-frame clones and leaves some out. The sample gives under 950,000 clones, roughly 15% of which show up once; about 0.02% is in the top ten. Sequenced input: naive CD4+ T cells from blood. The receptor set was obtained from a woman younger than 35 in good health.

This clone was seen a handful of times. The genes are TRBV4-2 and TRBJ1-4, with 7 bases fitting TRBD1. V trimming: 0 bases; J trimming: 14 bases; junction bases outside the gene matches: 12. The length of the CDR3 is 15 residues. Germline V lookup: CDR1 LGHNA, CDR2 YNFKEQ. CDR3 coding DNA: TGTGCCAGCAGCCAAGAAGTTGAAAAGCGGGGACAGCTGTTTTTT. This translates into CASSQEVEKRGQLFF.

The table lists this clone with a few counts. The chain couples TRBV28 to TRBJ2-2; the D is unclear. This CDR3 contains 13 residues. V was clipped by 4 bases and J by 4 bases, with 7 bases between them. Germline-derived CDR1 and CDR2 are MDHEN and SYDVKM. The CDR3 nucleotides read TGTGCCAGCAGTTCCTCTGCCACCGGGGAGCTGTTTTTT. Translating it yields CASSSSATGELFF.

CDR3: CASSYSSGPLDTEAFF. DNA of the CDR3: TGTGCCAGCAGTTACTCGTCGGGGCCATTGGACACTGAAGCTTTCTTT. This sequence joins TRBV6-5 and TRBJ1-1; a weak D match, TRBD1 (5 bases). The CDR3 totals 16 residues. Per the germline V gene, CDR1 is MNHEY and CDR2 is SVGAGI. With 0 bases removed from V and 3 bases from J, the gap between germline ends came to 14 bases.

This clone showed up just a few times. The genes are TRBV7-8 and TRBJ1-5, with a possible D match to TRBD1 (6 bases). CDR3 length: 13 amino acids. Per the germline V gene, CDR1 is SGHVS and CDR2 is FQNEAQ. V dropped 5 bases and J dropped 7 bases, with 12 bases sitting between them. The CDR3 spells CASSRTVIQPQHF. The DNA for the CDR3 is TGTGCCAGCAGCCGGACAGTAATACAGCCCCAGCATTTT.

This clone was observed a few times. The chain joins TRBV7-9 to TRBJ2-6; D is uncertain. V was pared by 3 bases and J by 0 bases, with 9 bases between. This CDR3 is built from 16 residues. Germline values: CDR1 SEHNR, CDR2 FQNEAQ (reference sequence). CDR3 nucleotide sequence: TGTGCCAGCAGCTTCAACCTAATCTCTGGGGCCAACGTCCTGACTTTC. Translation: CASSFNLISGANVLTF.

A few counts support this clone. J is TRBJ2-1 and V is TRBV27; D is tentatively TRBD1 or TRBD2 (6 bases each). Trimming took 6 bases from V and 7 from J, leaving 16 bases between them. Per germline, CDR1 MNHEY and CDR2 SMNVEV (reference sequence). The CDR3 has 14 amino acids. In nucleotides, the CDR3 is TGTGCCAGCAGCCAGGGGAGGTGGGGAAATGAGCAGTTCTTC. It yields the protein CASSQGRWGNEQFF.

This chain connects TRBV15 to TRBJ1-4; D not certain. Germline V gene lookup returns CDR1 LNHNV and CDR2 YYDKDF (reference sequence). This CDR3 contains 18 residues. With 0 bases removed from V and 5 bases from J, the gap between germline ends came to 19 bases. The CDR3 DNA sequence: TGTGCCACCAGCAGAGAAGGTTCTAGGAGACAACAGAATGAAAAACTGTTTTTT. Protein product: CATSREGSRRQQNEKLFF.

V gene TRBV7-9 combines with J gene TRBJ1-2, with D perhaps matching TRBD1 (6 bases). Looked up from germline, CDR1 is SEHNR and CDR2 is FQNEAQ (reference sequence). CDR3 length equals 17 residues. V lost 7 bases and J 5 bases, leaving 26 bases between the germline ends. Written as DNA, the CDR3 is TGTGCCAGCAACCCCGAACCACAGGGAAGGGAGCGATATGGCTACACCTTC. Protein product: CASNPEPQGRERYGYTF.

The CDR3 loop reads CASSLNYYEQYF. The CDR3 nucleotides read TGTGCCAGCAGCTTGAACTACTACGAGCAGTACTTC. This chain connects TRBV5-6 to TRBJ2-7; D remains ambiguous. The length of the CDR3 is 12 residues. Per the germline V gene, CDR1 is SGHDT and CDR2 is YYEEEE. The V end lost 1 base, the J end lost 3 bases, and 5 bases lay between the germline ends. Complete variable domain (other parts from reference TRBV5-6 and TRBJ2-7): DAGVTQSPTHLIKTRGQQVTLRCSPKSGHDTVSWYQQALGQGPQFIFQYYEEEERQRGNFPDRFSGHQFPNYSSELNVNALLLGDSALYLCASSLNYYEQYFGPGTRLTVT.

The chain employs TRBV27 and TRBJ2-2; D not resolved. The CDR3 is made up of 11 amino acids. The germline gives CDR1 MNHEY, CDR2 SMNVEV (reference sequence). V lost 10 bases to trimming and J lost 5 bases, with 8 bases between them. The CDR3 DNA is TGTGCCACAACAACGACCGGGGAGCTGTTTTTT. Its translation is CATTTTGELFF.

J is TRBJ2-7 and V is TRBV7-2; no clear D. Trimming left V 1 base short and J 1 base short, with 14 bases between. The V gene's germline CDR1 is SGHTA and CDR2 FQGNSA. This CDR3 is built from 16 residues. DNA for the CDR3: TGTGCCAGCAGCTTAGGTAGCAAATACCTATCCTACGAGCAGTACTTC. As protein: CASSLGSKYLSYEQYF.

The table lists this clone with a few counts. V usage is TRBV19 and J usage is TRBJ2-1, with 11 bases identical to TRBD2. The CDR3 length is 17 residues. The V gene's germline CDR1 is LNHDA and CDR2 SQIVND (reference sequence). V lost 3 bases, J lost 6 bases, and 10 bases stayed unmatched. CDR3 residues: CASSIFGRLAGFNEQFF. CDR3 in DNA: TGTGCCAGTAGTATTTTCGGGAGACTAGCGGGATTCAATGAGCAGTTCTTC. The whole variable domain, remainder taken from reference TRBV19 and TRBJ2-1, is DGGITQSPKYLFRKEGQNVTLSCEQNLNHDAMYWYRQDPGQGLRLIYYSQIVNDFQKGDIAEGYSVSREKKESFPLTVTSAQKNPTAFYLCASSIFGRLAGFNEQFFGPGTRLTVL.

In its sample, this clone was seen a few times. V and J are TRBV9 and TRBJ1-4; TRBD1 matches at 10 bases. The CDR3 spans 15 residues. Germline lookup yields CDR1 SGDLS and CDR2 YYNGEE. The junction had 6 bases not matched to a gene; V was cut back by 4 bases and J by 6 bases. The CDR3 loop is CASSIRDRGDEKLFF. The CDR3 DNA is TGTGCCAGCAGCATCCGGGACAGGGGTGATGAAAAACTGTTTTTT.

This clone was counted between two and nine times. The chain has TRBV4-3 and TRBJ1-5; D might be TRBD1 (5 bases). Trimming shortened V by 0 bases and J by 7 bases, and 10 bases separated the two germline ends. Germline V gene sequence: CDR1 LGHNA, CDR2 YSLEER. CDR3 length: 14 residues. Written as DNA, the CDR3 is TGCGCCAGCAGCCAAGATAGGCGGGACCAGCCCCAGCATTTT. This gives the protein CASSQDRRDQPQHF.

This clone was seen only a few times. The V call is TRBV6-1, the J call TRBJ2-1, with TRBD2 matching 9 bases. Germline CDR1 MNHNS, CDR2 SASEGT. V trimming: 6 bases; J trimming: 5 bases; junction bases outside the gene matches: 2. The CDR3 has 13 amino acids. The CDR3, as DNA: TGTGCCAGCAGAGCGGGAGGAAACAATGAGCAGTTCTTC. Translated: CASRAGGNNEQFF.

V gene TRBV9 combines with J gene TRBJ2-4, with TRBD1 matching 7 bases. This CDR3 spans 14 amino acids. The J segment lost 5 bases and the V segment lost 1 base, leaving 3 bases of the junction unmatched. The V gene's germline CDR1 is SGDLS and CDR2 YYNGEE. The CDR3 here is CASSVSGQENIQYF. The CDR3 DNA follows: TGTGCCAGCAGCGTATCAGGACAGGAAAACATTCAGTACTTC.